This is a list of T cell receptor beta chains from one sample in a study of T cell responses to AZD1222 COVID-19 vaccine. Sequencing used immunoSEQ multiplex PCR; TCRdb keeps in-frame clones, though not all of them. This table has 95,000 to 150,000 clones, about 87% appearing once. The specimen was peripheral blood, collected on day 0 of AZD1222 vaccination. These TCRs come from an adult in good health. Each CDR3 is given with its conserved first and last residue. Clone size is not always given. Where it is, it says once, few, many or a class for expanded clones.

clone_size cdr3_length v_call cdr3_aa
. 13 TRBV2 CASRPSGGDEQYF
. 18 TRBV6-2/TRBV6-3 CASSYSGQGSAPTYEQYF
. 17 TRBV5-6 CASSPWGRQGDSYEQYF
. 14 TRBV3-1/TRBV3-2 CASSQRHGDTEAFF
. 16 TRBV2 CASSGKGGAGGETQYF
once 15 TRBV24-1 CATSDLRGSYNEQFF
once 13 TRBV10-1 CARFPGSFYEQYF
. 14 TRBV5-4 CASSGAGTPYEQYF
. 10 TRBV20-1 CSATAYEQYF
few 14 TRBV19 CASSPGGENQPQHF
. 13 TRBV29-1 CSVPAGVVYEQFF